The 27 T cell receptor beta chains presented below share a single source sample, sequenced in a study of T cell changes during pregnancy in multiple sclerosis. TCRdb keeps only in-frame clones here, not all; method: immunoSEQ multiplex PCR. The sample includes under 65,000 clones, about 94% seen only once; the top ten take approximately 2.5%. The source was CD8+ T cells from peripheral blood mononuclear cells, collected in the third trimester of pregnancy. Source of these receptors: a female donor with multiple sclerosis, enrolled in a pregnancy study.

V is TRBV20-1 and J is TRBJ2-2; TRBD1 aligns across 7 bases. Per the germline V gene, CDR1 is DFQATT and CDR2 is SNEGSKA (reference sequence). The CDR3 length is 11 residues. J was trimmed by 9 bases and V by 3 bases; bases with no gene match: 1. The CDR3 coding sequence is TGCAGTGCTAGGACAGGGAGGGAGCTGTTTTTT. Translated, it gives CSARTGRELFF.

V and J are TRBV28 and TRBJ2-6; weak D call: TRBD1 (5 bases). CDR1 MDHEN and CDR2 SYDVKM come from the germline V gene. CDR3 length equals 15 residues. V lost 5 bases, J lost 0 bases, and 8 bases lay in between. The CDR3 loop is CASSETGSGANVLTF. The CDR3 DNA sequence: TGTGCCAGCAGTGAAACAGGCTCTGGGGCCAACGTCCTGACTTTC.

The CDR3 here is CASSLAGQEYEQYF. The CDR3 DNA reads TGTGCCAGCAGCTTAGCGGGACAGGAATACGAGCAGTACTTC. The chain links TRBV11-2 to TRBJ2-7; TRBD1 agrees at 8 bases. The CDR3 is 14 residues long. CDR1 SGHAT and CDR2 FQNNGV come from the germline V gene. V lost 1 base and J lost 4; bases outside the gene matches: 3.

The chain is built from TRBV19 and TRBJ2-3; TRBD2 matches at 12 bases. The CDR3 sequence is 17 residues long. V was pared by 4 bases and J by 3 bases, with 8 bases of the junction left unmatched. The germline V gene has CDR1 LNHDA and CDR2 SQIVND (reference sequence). For the CDR3, the DNA is TGTGCCAGTAGTACCATCCTACTAGCGGGAGGAACAGATACGCAGTATTTT. Translation gives CASSTILLAGGTDTQYF.

The chain combines TRBV5-8 with TRBJ1-1, with TRBD1 matching over 8 bases. The CDR3 runs 14 residues. CDR1 SGHTS and CDR2 YDEGEE come from the germline V gene. V was clipped by 2 bases and J by 6 bases; unmatched bases: 6. CDR3 nucleotide sequence: TGTGCCAGCAGCTTAGGACAGGGCCCTCCTGAAGCTTTCTTT. Residues: CASSLGQGPPEAFF. Using reference TRBV5-8 and TRBJ1-1 for the parts outside the CDR3, the full variable domain is EAGVTQSPTHLIKTRGQQATLRCSPISGHTSVYWYQQALGLGLQFLLWYDEGEERNRGNFPPRFSGRQFPNYSSELNVNALELEDSALYLCASSLGQGPPEAFFGQGTRLTVV.

V gene TRBV6-4 combines with J gene TRBJ1-3; D gene ambiguous. This CDR3 region has 18 residues. Trimming took 1 base from V and 0 from J, leaving 16 bases between them. CDR1 is MRHNA and CDR2 is SNTAGT in the germline V gene. The CDR3 loop is CASSDFFISSLSGNTIYF. CDR3 coding DNA: TGTGCCAGCAGTGACTTTTTTATCTCCTCCCTCTCTGGAAACACCATATATTTT.

The chain is built from TRBV13 and TRBJ1-3, with D unresolved. Trimming removed 1 base from V and 3 bases from J, with 10 bases in between. Germline CDR1 and CDR2: PRHDT and FYEKMQ (reference sequence). The CDR3 has 15 amino acids. The CDR3 loop reads CASSLAPGSGNTIYF. CDR3 coding DNA: TGTGCCAGCAGCTTAGCCCCGGGGAGTGGAAACACCATATATTTT.

This clone was observed once. V usage is TRBV25-1 and J usage is TRBJ2-3; a weak D match, TRBD1 (8 bases). Trimming shortened V by 2 bases and J by 2 bases, and 14 bases separated the two germline ends. CDR3 size: 16 residues. The germline V gene has CDR1 MGHDK and CDR2 SYGVNS. In DNA form, the CDR3 reads TGTGCCAGCAGTGAAAGCGGGACAGGTTTCACAGATACGCAGTATTTT. Its protein product is CASSESGTGFTDTQYF. Based on the CDR3 plus reference TRBV25-1 and TRBJ2-3, the full variable domain is EADIYQTPRYLVIGTGKKITLECSQTMGHDKMYWYQQDPGMELHLIHYSYGVNSTEKGDLSSESTVSRIRTEHFPLTLESARPSHTSQYLCASSESGTGFTDTQYFGPGTRLTVL.

The V and J genes are TRBV9 and TRBJ1-1, with D perhaps TRBD1 (5 bases). V shed 2 bases and J shed 5 bases, with 7 bases lying between them. This CDR3 contains 12 residues. Germline V lookup: CDR1 SGDLS, CDR2 YYNGEE. The CDR3 DNA reads as TGTGCCAGCAGCGTCGGGGGGACTGAAGCTTTCTTT. Amino acids: CASSVGGTEAFF.

V is TRBV5-6 and J is TRBJ2-1; the match to TRBD1 covers 11 bases. Germline values: CDR1 SGHDT, CDR2 YYEEEE. This CDR3 spans 15 amino acids. Trimming cost V 3 bases and J 8 bases; bases outside gene matches: 7. This chain's CDR3 is CASSWTGGNGDEQFF. The CDR3 DNA is TGTGCCAGCAGCTGGACAGGGGGCAATGGCGATGAGCAGTTCTTC.

This chain links TRBV5-6 with TRBJ1-2, with 10 bases matching TRBD1. Germline trimming cut 0 bases from V and 8 bases from J; bases unmatched to any gene: 7. Looked up from germline, CDR1 is SGHDT and CDR2 is YYEEEE. The CDR3 is 15 amino acids. CDR3 protein: CASSLGTGGTLGYTF. The CDR3 nucleotides read TGTGCCAGCAGCTTGGGGACAGGGGGAACATTAGGCTACACCTTC.

In DNA, the CDR3 is TGTGCCAGCAGGGCAGGGAGCACAGATACGCAGTATTTT. This codes for CASRAGSTDTQYF. The chain couples TRBV7-9 to TRBJ2-3; D might be TRBD1 (5 bases). V lost 6 bases to trimming and J lost 0 bases, with 7 bases between them. CDR3 length: 13 amino acids. The germline V gene encodes CDR1 SEHNR and CDR2 FQNEAQ (reference sequence).

The chain is built from TRBV13 and TRBJ2-3; 9 bases match TRBD2. Germline V gene lookup returns CDR1 PRHDT and CDR2 FYEKMQ (reference sequence). The CDR3 consists of 17 residues. After removal of 2 bases from V and 4 bases from J, the junction contained 10 bases not matched to a gene. CDR3 residues: CASSLRIAGVGPDTQYF. The DNA of the CDR3 is TGTGCCAGCAGCTTAAGGATAGCGGGAGTGGGGCCAGATACGCAGTATTTT. The full variable domain, completed using reference TRBV13 and TRBJ2-3, is AAGVIQSPRHLIKEKRETATLKCYPIPRHDTVYWYQQGPGQDPQFLISFYEKMQSDKGSIPDRFSAQQFSDYHSELNMSSLELGDSALYFCASSLRIAGVGPDTQYFGPGTRLTVL.

Concerning this clone itself: A junction end diverges from the germline sequence, so it may reflect a read error. This rearrangement joins TRBV5-1 to TRBJ1-2; maybe TRBD1 (6 bases). CDR1 SGHRS and CDR2 YFSETQ come from the germline V gene. The CDR3 extends over 15 amino acids. CDR3 coding DNA: TGCGCCAACAGCTTGGACAGAGGGTTGAACTATGGCTACACCTTC. Amino acids: CANSLDRGLNYGYTF.

V is TRBV6-5 and J is TRBJ1-3; no definite D call. With 5 bases removed from V and 1 base from J, the gap between germline ends came to 6 bases. Germline V gene data show CDR1 as MNHEY and CDR2 as SVGAGI. The CDR3 is made up of 13 amino acids. This CDR3 reads CASSPYSGNTIYF. In DNA form, the CDR3 reads TGTGCCAGCAGTCCTTATTCTGGAAACACCATATATTTT.

The V gene is TRBV27, the J gene TRBJ2-2, with 7 bases matching TRBD2. The junction had 4 bases not matched to a gene; V was cut back by 8 bases and J by 4 bases. Germline CDR1 and CDR2: MNHEY and SMNVEV (reference sequence). CDR3 length equals 13 residues. The CDR3 DNA reads as TGTGCCAGCTCCTGGGAGGGCACCGGGGAGCTGTTTTTT. Residues: CASSWEGTGELFF.

CDR3: CASSLAREAIQYF. The DNA of the CDR3 is TGCGCCAGCAGCTTGGCTCGGGAAGCCATTCAGTACTTC. The J gene is TRBJ2-4, the V gene TRBV5-1; D might be TRBD2 (5 bases). Trimming removed 0 bases from V and 9 bases from J, with 10 bases in between. CDR1 and CDR2 from the germline V gene are SGHRS and YFSETQ. CDR3 size: 13 residues. The entire variable domain, with the rest obtained from reference TRBV5-1 and TRBJ2-4, is as follows: KAGVTQTPRYLIKTRGQQVTLSCSPISGHRSVSWYQQTPGQGLQFLFEYFSETQRNKGNFPGRFSGRQFSNSRSEMNVSTLELGDSALYLCASSLAREAIQYFGAGTRLSVL.

The chain recombines TRBV18 with TRBJ1-4; 10 bases line up with TRBD1. V gave up 3 bases and J gave up 8 bases; unmatched junction bases: 3. CDR3 length: 14 amino acids. Germline values: CDR1 KGHSH, CDR2 LQKENI. This CDR3 is CASSPDRGREKLFF. Here the CDR3 DNA reads TGTGCCAGCTCACCGGACAGGGGGAGGGAAAAACTGTTTTTT.

V usage is TRBV27 and J usage is TRBJ2-1; the match to TRBD2 covers 14 bases. With V trimmed by 5 bases and J by 7 bases, 13 bases remained unmatched. The CDR3 has 18 amino acids. Germline V gives CDR1 MNHEY, CDR2 SMNVEV (reference sequence). DNA for the CDR3: TGTGCCAGCAGTCCTGGGACTAGCGGGAGCGCATTGGAGAATGAGCAGTTCTTC. Translating it yields CASSPGTSGSALENEQFF.

The chain carries TRBV27 and TRBJ1-1; possibly TRBD1 for D (6 bases). The CDR3 spans 15 residues. Per germline, CDR1 MNHEY and CDR2 SMNVEV (reference sequence). The V and J ends lost 0 bases and 0 bases respectively, with 8 bases between them. The CDR3 sequence is CASSLSGTMNTEAFF. The CDR3, as DNA: TGTGCCAGCAGTTTATCGGGGACAATGAACACTGAAGCTTTCTTT.

The chain has TRBV7-2 and TRBJ2-1, with 8 bases lining up with TRBD2. Trimming took 3 bases from V and 9 from J; bases not matched to a gene: 7. Germline loops: CDR1 SGHTA, CDR2 FQGNSA. The CDR3 extends over 14 amino acids. Written as DNA, the CDR3 is TGTGCCAGCAGCTTGACTAGCAGCGGGGGTGAGCAGTTCTTC. This sequence encodes CASSLTSSGGEQFF.

The gene calls are TRBV27 and TRBJ1-2; 7 positions agree with TRBD1. This CDR3 spans 14 amino acids. The germline gives CDR1 MNHEY, CDR2 SMNVEV (reference sequence). Losses at the gene ends were 3 bases for V and 7 bases for J; bases not matched to a gene: 8. CDR3 sequence: CASSFLDRDSGYTF. The CDR3 bases are TGTGCCAGCAGTTTCCTTGACAGGGATAGTGGCTACACCTTC.

J is TRBJ2-1 and V is TRBV7-6, with 10 bases lining up with TRBD2. The CDR3 is made up of 15 amino acids. Per germline, CDR1 SGHVS and CDR2 FNYEAQ. Trimming cost V 2 bases and J 8 bases; bases outside gene matches: 6. Here the CDR3 reads CASSLIASGSYEQFF. The DNA for the CDR3 is TGTGCCAGCAGCTTAATCGCTAGCGGGAGCTATGAGCAGTTCTTC. Full variable domain (missing parts from reference TRBV7-6 and TRBJ2-1): GAGVSQSPRYKVTKRGQDVALRCDPISGHVSLYWYRQALGQGPEFLTYFNYEAQQDKSGLPNDRFSAERPEGSISTLTIQRTEQRDSAMYRCASSLIASGSYEQFFGPGTRLTVL.

This clone showed up just a few times. The V call is TRBV7-9, the J call TRBJ1-2; D may be TRBD1 (5 bases). Germline V gives CDR1 SEHNR, CDR2 FQNEAQ (reference sequence). This CDR3 has 11 amino acids. The germline V and J ends were trimmed by 2 bases and 8 bases, with 6 bases remaining between them. CDR3 amino acids: CASSLNRGYTF. The CDR3 nucleotides read TGTGCCAGCAGCTTAAACAGGGGCTACACCTTC.

The chain employs TRBV4-2 and TRBJ2-1, with a possible D match to TRBD2 (5 bases). The germline V gene encodes CDR1 LGHNA and CDR2 YNFKEQ. The CDR3 loop spans 16 amino acids. With 0 bases removed from V and 10 bases from J, the gap between germline ends came to 19 bases. The DNA for the CDR3 is TGTGCCAGCAGCCAAGAGGATACGGACTTACTTCGGGAGCAGTTCTTC. This codes for CASSQEDTDLLREQFF.

The chain has TRBV29-1 and TRBJ1-2, with 8 bases identical to TRBD1. CDR3 length: 18 amino acids. CDR1 and CDR2 from the germline V gene are SQVTM and ANQGSEA. Trimming took 4 bases from V and 4 from J; bases not matched to a gene: 20. DNA of the CDR3: TGCAGCGTTGTTAATCGTGGACAGGGAATTTCTCTTCTCTATGGCTACACCTTC. It is translated as CSVVNRGQGISLLYGYTF. Drawing the rest from reference TRBV29-1 and TRBJ1-2, the complete variable domain is SAVISQKPSRDICQRGTSLTIQCQVDSQVTMMFWYRQQPGQSLTLIATANQGSEATYESGFVIDKFPISRPNLTFSTLTVSNMSPEDSSIYLCSVVNRGQGISLLYGYTFGSGTRLTVV.

The chain's CDR3 is CASSKRGTGGYNEQFF. In DNA, the CDR3 is TGTGCCAGCAGCAAACGGGGGACAGGGGGATACAATGAGCAGTTCTTC. The genes are TRBV21-1 and TRBJ2-1; whether TRBD1, the table's D call, matches the DNA was not checked. TRBV21-1 is noted as a pseudogene. This CDR3 has 16 residues.